A single sample gave rise to the 6 T cell receptor beta chains below, sequenced in a study of a mutant IDH1 vaccine in newly diagnosed glioma. As to time point: week 35, safety follow-up. Doses of 300 ug of mutant IDH1 20-mer peptide were given with topical imiquimod. TCRdb's copy holds only in-frame clones and misses some; the assay was immunoSEQ multiplex PCR. Among roughly 60,000 clones listed, about 74% were seen once. No cognate antigen is known for these TCRs. This sample comprised PBMCs, obtained from a glioma patient whose treatment included an IDH1 peptide vaccine. These TCRs come from a man aged 45-60 years with glioma.

This sequence joins TRBV6-6 and TRBJ2-7; D gene ambiguous. Germline V gene sequence: CDR1 MNHNY, CDR2 SVGAGI (reference sequence). The ends were cut back, 7 bases at V and 6 bases at J, with 13 bases in the middle. The CDR3 spans 12 residues. CDR3: CASTSEPGEQYF. CDR3 nucleotides: TGTGCCAGCACCTCCGAACCAGGCGAGCAGTACTTC.

The genes are TRBV10-3 and TRBJ2-5, with D perhaps matching TRBD2 (5 bases). V was trimmed by 7 bases and J by 5 bases, leaving 14 bases between them. This CDR3 region has 13 residues. CDR1 and CDR2 from the germline V gene are ENHRY and SYGVKD. The CDR3 here is CAITDGVEETQYF. CDR3 DNA sequence: TGTGCCATCACCGACGGGGTCGAGGAGACCCAGTACTTC.

The chain joins TRBV9 to TRBJ2-7, with 9 bases aligning to TRBD2. The length of the CDR3 is 16 residues. V lost 1 base and J lost 0; bases outside the gene matches: 5. Germline assignment: CDR1 SGDLS and CDR2 YYNGEE. CDR3 loop: CASSVQAGGSSYEQYF. The CDR3 region has the DNA TGTGCCAGCAGCGTACAGGCGGGGGGGAGCTCCTACGAGCAGTACTTC.

The chain uses TRBV27 and TRBJ1-2; 8 bases fit TRBD1. Looked up from germline, CDR1 is MNHEY and CDR2 is SMNVEV (reference sequence). J was trimmed by 8 bases and V by 5 bases; bases with no gene match: 10. This CDR3 is 14 amino acids long. This chain's CDR3 is CASSPRGPGGGYTF. The CDR3 DNA is TGTGCCAGCAGTCCCAGGGGGCCAGGGGGGGGCTACACCTTC.

This chain joins TRBV30 and TRBJ2-7, with D possibly TRBD1 on 6 matching bases. Trimming took 4 bases from V and 0 from J, leaving 16 bases between them. Looked up from germline, CDR1 is GTSNPN and CDR2 is SVGIG (reference sequence). The CDR3 consists of 15 residues. CDR3 DNA sequence: TGTGCCTGGATCCCCCGACAGGTCAGCTCCTACGAGCAGTACTTC. Encoded protein: CAWIPRQVSSYEQYF.

The CDR3, as DNA: TGTGCCAGCAGCCAAGGGGGGGCAGAGACCCAGTACTTC. It translates to CASSQGGAETQYF. The chain joins TRBV14 to TRBJ2-5; D assignment may be TRBD1 or TRBD2 (6 bases each). V lost 1 base and J 4 bases, leaving 7 bases between the germline ends. Germline CDR1 reads SGHDN; CDR2 reads FVKESK. The CDR3 totals 13 residues.